This T cell receptor beta chain was captured by sequencing in a study of shared clonotypes between healthy human individuals. General observations from the study: Sampling used blood alone; tissue repertoires probably differ.

Of note for this clone: No antigen is known for it.

Naive CD8 cells, CD45RO-negative and positively selected for CCR7, excluded terminally differentiated effector memory CD45RA+ cells. The CDR3 runs 13 residues. The germline V and J ends were trimmed by 5 bases and 9 bases, with 17 bases remaining between them. The germline V gene encodes CDR1 MNHNY and CDR2 SVGAGI (reference sequence). Profiled with immunoSEQ multiplex PCR; TCRdb holds only in-frame clones, not every one. The repertoire holds about 2 million clones, with roughly 94% as singletons. The gene calls are TRBV6-6 and TRBJ2-7, with D unclear. The TCR was taken from a man in his late teens or twenties in good health. Sample: naive CD8+ T cells sorted from blood. In DNA form, the CDR3 reads TGTGCCAGCAGTCAAAAGGTGGAATGGGGGCAGTACTTC. It specifies CASSQKVEWGQYF.